The clone carrying this T cell receptor beta chain showed up just once. Assay used: immunoSEQ multiplex PCR; TCRdb lists only in-frame clones, some missing. Altogether 200,000 to 250,000 clones are present, roughly 80% being singletons, with the ten largest covering about 1.3%. Participant age was about 18 to 89 years, and participants resided in about two dozen US areas. Donors were grouped by their self-reported clinical history. This entry is derived from a study of blood T cell repertoires in COVID-19. Looking at the study overall: Acute and convalescent COVID-19 samples came from the United States, Italy and Spain. T cells, B-cell-depleted T cells, or PBMCs provided the cDNA or gDNA that served as material.

V lost 8 bases and J 0 bases, leaving 17 bases between the germline ends. The CDR3 is 16 residues long. Looked up from germline, CDR1 is SGHTA and CDR2 is FQGNSA. Material: PBMCs or T cells enriched from blood (not recorded which). The origin of this receptor is a woman aged 35 to 49 with acute COVID-19. V gene TRBV7-2 combines with J gene TRBJ1-3; the D gene is possibly TRBD1 (5 bases). CDR3 sequence (DNA): TGTGCCAGCTCCCTGGCTGGACATCCCTCTGGAAACACCATATATTTT. Amino acids: CASSLAGHPSGNTIYF.